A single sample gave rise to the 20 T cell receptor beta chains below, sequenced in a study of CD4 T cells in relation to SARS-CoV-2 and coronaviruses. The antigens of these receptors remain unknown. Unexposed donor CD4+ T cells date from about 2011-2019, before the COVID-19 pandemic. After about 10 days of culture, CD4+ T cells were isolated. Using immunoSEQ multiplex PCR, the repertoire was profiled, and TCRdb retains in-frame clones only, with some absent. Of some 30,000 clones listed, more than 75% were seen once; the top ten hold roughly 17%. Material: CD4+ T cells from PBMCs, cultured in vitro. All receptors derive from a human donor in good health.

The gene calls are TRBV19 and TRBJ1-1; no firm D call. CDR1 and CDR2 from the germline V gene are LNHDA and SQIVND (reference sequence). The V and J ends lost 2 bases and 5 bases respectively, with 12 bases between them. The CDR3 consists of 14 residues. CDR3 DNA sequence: TGTGCCAGTAGTATAAGAACAGACGAGACTGAAGCTTTCTTT. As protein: CASSIRTDETEAFF.

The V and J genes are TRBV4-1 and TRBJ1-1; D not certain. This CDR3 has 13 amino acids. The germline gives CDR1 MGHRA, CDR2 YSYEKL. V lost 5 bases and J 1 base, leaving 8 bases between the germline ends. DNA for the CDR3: TGCGCCAGCAGCTCTGTCACGAACACTGAAGCTTTCTTT. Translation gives CASSSVTNTEAFF.

CDR3 loop: CASSPAGLAYNEQFF. The CDR3, as DNA: TGTGCCAGTAGTCCCGCGGGACTCGCTTACAATGAGCAGTTCTTC. V and J are TRBV19 and TRBJ2-1, with D possibly TRBD2 on 6 matching bases. Germline CDR1 and CDR2: LNHDA and SQIVND (reference sequence). The CDR3 extends over 15 amino acids. V was clipped by 5 bases and J by 4 bases, with 15 bases between them.

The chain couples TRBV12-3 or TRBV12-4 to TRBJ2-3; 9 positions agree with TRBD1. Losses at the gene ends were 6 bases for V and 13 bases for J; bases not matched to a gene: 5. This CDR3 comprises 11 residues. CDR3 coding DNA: TGTGCCAGCAGCGACAGGGGGAAAAAGTATTTT. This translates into CASSDRGKKYF.

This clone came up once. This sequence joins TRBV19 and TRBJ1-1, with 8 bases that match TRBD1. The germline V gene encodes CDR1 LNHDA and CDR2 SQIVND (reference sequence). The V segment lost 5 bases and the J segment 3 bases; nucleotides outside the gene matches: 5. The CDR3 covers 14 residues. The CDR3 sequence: CASSDGQGHTEAFF. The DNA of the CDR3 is TGTGCCAGTAGTGACGGACAGGGCCACACTGAAGCTTTCTTT.

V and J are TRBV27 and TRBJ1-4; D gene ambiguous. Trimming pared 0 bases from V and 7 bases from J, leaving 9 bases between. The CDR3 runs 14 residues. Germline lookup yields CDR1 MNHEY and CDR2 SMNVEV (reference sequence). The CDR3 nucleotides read TGTGCCAGCAGTTTATCAGGGATTAGTGAAAAACTGTTTTTT. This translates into CASSLSGISEKLFF.

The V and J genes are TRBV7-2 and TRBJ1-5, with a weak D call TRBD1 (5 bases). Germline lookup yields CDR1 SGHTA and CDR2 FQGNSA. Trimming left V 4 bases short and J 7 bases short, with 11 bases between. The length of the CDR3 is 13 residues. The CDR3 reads CASSSRVGQPQHF. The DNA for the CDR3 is TGTGCCAGCAGCTCCAGGGTTGGGCAGCCCCAGCATTTT. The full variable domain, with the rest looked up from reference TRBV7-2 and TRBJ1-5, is GAGVSQSPSNKVTEKGKDVELRCDPISGHTALYWYRQSLGQGLEFLIYFQGNSAPDKSGLPSDRFSAERTGGSVSTLTIQRTQQEDSAVYLCASSSRVGQPQHFGDGTRLSIL.

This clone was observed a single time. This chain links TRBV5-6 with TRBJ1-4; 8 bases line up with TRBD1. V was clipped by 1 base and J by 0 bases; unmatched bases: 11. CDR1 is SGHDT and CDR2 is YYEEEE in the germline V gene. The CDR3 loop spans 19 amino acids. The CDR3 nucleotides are TGTGCCAGCAGCTTGCTATCATCCGGGACAGGCGCAACTAATGAAAAACTGTTTTTT. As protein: CASSLLSSGTGATNEKLFF.

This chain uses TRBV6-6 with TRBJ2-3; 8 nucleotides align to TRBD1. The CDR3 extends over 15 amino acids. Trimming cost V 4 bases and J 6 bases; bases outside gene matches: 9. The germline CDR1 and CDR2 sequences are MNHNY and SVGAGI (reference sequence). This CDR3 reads CASSSHWTGKDTQYF. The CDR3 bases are TGTGCCAGCAGTTCCCATTGGACAGGGAAGGATACGCAGTATTTT.

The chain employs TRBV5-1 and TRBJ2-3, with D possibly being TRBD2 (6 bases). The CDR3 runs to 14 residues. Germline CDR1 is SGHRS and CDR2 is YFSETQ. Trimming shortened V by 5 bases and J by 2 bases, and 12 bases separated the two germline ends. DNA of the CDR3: TGCGCCAGCAGGGTAGCGGCGACCACAGATACGCAGTATTTT. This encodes CASRVAATTDTQYF.

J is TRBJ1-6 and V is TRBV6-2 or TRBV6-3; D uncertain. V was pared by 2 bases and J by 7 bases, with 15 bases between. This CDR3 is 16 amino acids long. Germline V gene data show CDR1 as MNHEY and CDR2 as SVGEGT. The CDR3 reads CASSYLAPESNSPLHF. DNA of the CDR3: TGTGCCAGCAGTTACCTGGCACCAGAGAGCAATTCACCCCTCCACTTT.

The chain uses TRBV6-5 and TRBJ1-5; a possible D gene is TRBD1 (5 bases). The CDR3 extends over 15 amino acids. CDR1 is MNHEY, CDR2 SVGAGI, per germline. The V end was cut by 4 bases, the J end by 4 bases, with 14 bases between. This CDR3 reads CASSLAGPTNQPQHF. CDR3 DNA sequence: TGTGCCAGCAGTTTAGCGGGGCCCACGAATCAGCCCCAGCATTTT.

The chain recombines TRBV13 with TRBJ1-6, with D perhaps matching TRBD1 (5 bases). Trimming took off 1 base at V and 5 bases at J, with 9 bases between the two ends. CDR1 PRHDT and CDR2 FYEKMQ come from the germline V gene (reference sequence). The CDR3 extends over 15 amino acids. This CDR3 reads CASSLVLGDNSPLHF. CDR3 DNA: TGTGCCAGCAGCTTAGTTCTGGGGGATAATTCACCCCTCCACTTT.

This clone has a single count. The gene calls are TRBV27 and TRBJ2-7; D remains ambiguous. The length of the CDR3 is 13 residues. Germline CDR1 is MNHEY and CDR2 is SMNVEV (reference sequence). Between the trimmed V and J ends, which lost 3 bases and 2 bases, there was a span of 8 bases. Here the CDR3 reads CASSLRGTYEQYF. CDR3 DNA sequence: TGTGCCAGCAGTTTGCGCGGTACCTACGAGCAGTACTTC.

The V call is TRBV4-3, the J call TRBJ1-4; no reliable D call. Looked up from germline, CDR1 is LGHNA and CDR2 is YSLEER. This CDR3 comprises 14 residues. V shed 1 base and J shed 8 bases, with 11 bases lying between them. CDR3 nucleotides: TGCGCCAGCAGCCAAGGCCCTATCGCCGAAAAACTGTTTTTT. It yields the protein CASSQGPIAEKLFF.

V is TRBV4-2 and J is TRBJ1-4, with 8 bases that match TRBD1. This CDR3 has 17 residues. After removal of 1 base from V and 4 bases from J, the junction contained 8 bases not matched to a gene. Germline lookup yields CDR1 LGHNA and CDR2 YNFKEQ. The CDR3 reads CASSQVRGQGNNEKLFF. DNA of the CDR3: TGTGCCAGCAGCCAAGTGCGCGGACAGGGCAATAATGAAAAACTGTTTTTT.

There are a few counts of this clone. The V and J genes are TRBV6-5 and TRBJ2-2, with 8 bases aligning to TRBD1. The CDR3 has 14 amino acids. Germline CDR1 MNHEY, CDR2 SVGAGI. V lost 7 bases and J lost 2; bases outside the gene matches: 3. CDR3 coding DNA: TGTGCCAGCAATGGACAGGGCAACACCGGGGAGCTGTTTTTT. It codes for CASNGQGNTGELFF.

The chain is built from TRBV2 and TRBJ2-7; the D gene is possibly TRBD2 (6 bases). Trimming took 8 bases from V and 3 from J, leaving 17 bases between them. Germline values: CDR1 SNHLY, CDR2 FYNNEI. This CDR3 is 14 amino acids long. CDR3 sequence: CASYSTTEGYEQYF. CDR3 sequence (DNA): TGTGCCAGCTATTCCACCACGGAGGGCTACGAGCAGTACTTC.

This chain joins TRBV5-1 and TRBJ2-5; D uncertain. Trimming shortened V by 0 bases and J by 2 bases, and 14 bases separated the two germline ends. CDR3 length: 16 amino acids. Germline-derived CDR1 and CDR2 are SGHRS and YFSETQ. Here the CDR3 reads CASSLVYSESQETQYF. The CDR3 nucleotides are TGCGCCAGCAGCTTGGTGTACAGCGAAAGTCAAGAGACCCAGTACTTC.

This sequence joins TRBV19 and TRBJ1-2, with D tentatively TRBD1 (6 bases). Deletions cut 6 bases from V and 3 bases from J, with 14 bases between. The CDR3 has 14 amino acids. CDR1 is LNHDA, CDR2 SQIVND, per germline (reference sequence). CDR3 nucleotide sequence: TGTGCCAGTAGCTCGGGAGGGGGACACTATGGCTACACCTTC. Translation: CASSSGGGHYGYTF.